Below are 7 T cell receptor beta chains sequenced from a single sample in a study of shared clonotypes between healthy human individuals. Clones were sequenced by immunoSEQ multiplex PCR, and TCRdb holds only the in-frame ones, with some missing. The sample has 1.6 million or so clones, around 98.5% seen once; the top ten hold 0.36%. The sequencing sample was made of naive CD4+ T cells sorted from blood. The subset is: CD45RA+ positively selected. Receptors were obtained from a man aged 25-40 years in good health.

V and J are TRBV19 and TRBJ2-5, with D perhaps TRBD2 (6 bases). CDR3 length: 13 amino acids. Germline V gene data show CDR1 as LNHDA and CDR2 as SQIVND (reference sequence). Between the trimmed V and J ends, which lost 0 bases and 7 bases, there was a span of 9 bases. CDR3 sequence reads: CASSIEPGGTQYF. DNA for the CDR3: TGTGCCAGTAGTATAGAGCCCGGGGGGACCCAGTACTTC.

V and J are TRBV6-7 and TRBJ1-1; D unresolved. Being an ORF, TRBV6-7 has a function that is uncertain. The CDR3 runs to 12 residues. V lost 7 bases and J 1 base, leaving 7 bases between the germline ends. In DNA, the CDR3 is TGTGCCAGCAACCTCGAGAACACTGAAGCTTTCTTT. It is translated as CASNLENTEAFF.

J is TRBJ1-5 and V is TRBV5-1; D not resolved. The CDR3 covers 14 residues. The V end was cut by 4 bases, the J end by 7 bases, with 15 bases between. CDR1 SGHRS and CDR2 YFSETQ come from the germline V gene. CDR3 amino acids: CASSPTGSLQPQHF. Written as DNA, the CDR3 is TGCGCCAGCAGCCCGACGGGCAGTCTCCAGCCCCAGCATTTT.

The CDR3 DNA reads as TGCGCCAGCAGCCCAACCCGGGCCAAAAACATTCAGTACTTC. Protein sequence: CASSPTRAKNIQYF. The chain employs TRBV5-1 and TRBJ2-4; D is undetermined. V lost 4 bases and J lost 1, with 9 bases in between. The CDR3 is 14 amino acids. Germline V gives CDR1 SGHRS, CDR2 YFSETQ. Looking up the rest from reference TRBV5-1 and TRBJ2-4 gives the full variable domain: KAGVTQTPRYLIKTRGQQVTLSCSPISGHRSVSWYQQTPGQGLQFLFEYFSETQRNKGNFPGRFSGRQFSNSRSEMNVSTLELGDSALYLCASSPTRAKNIQYFGAGTRLSVL.

The chain has TRBV7-9 and TRBJ2-1; the match to TRBD2 covers 11 bases. The CDR3 is made up of 17 amino acids. Germline V lookup: CDR1 SEHNR, CDR2 FQNEAQ (reference sequence). The ends lost 1 base at V and 8 bases at J; junction bases unmatched: 10. CDR3: CASSLGFLAGGPYEQFF. The DNA of the CDR3 is TGTGCCAGCAGCTTAGGATTCTTAGCGGGAGGGCCCTATGAGCAGTTCTTC. Filled out from reference TRBV7-9 and TRBJ2-1, the complete variable domain reads DTGVSQNPRHKITKRGQNVTFRCDPISEHNRLYWYRQTLGQGPEFLTYFQNEAQLEKSRLLSDRFSAERPKGSFSTLEIQRTEQGDSAMYLCASSLGFLAGGPYEQFFGPGTRLTVL.

The V call is TRBV7-6, the J call TRBJ1-4; no firm D call. The CDR3 totals 16 residues. Germline V gene sequence: CDR1 SGHVS, CDR2 FNYEAQ. Trimming cost V 5 bases and J 0 bases, with 13 bases left between them. The CDR3 reads CASSLAGHATNEKLFF. The DNA of the CDR3 is TGTGCCAGCAGCCTTGCTGGCCATGCAACTAATGAAAAACTGTTTTTT.

The chain combines TRBV2 with TRBJ1-1, with D perhaps TRBD1 (5 bases). The CDR3 is 13 residues long. The ends were cut back, 6 bases at V and 9 bases at J, with 17 bases in the middle. The germline CDR1 and CDR2 sequences are SNHLY and FYNNEI. The CDR3 region is CASSLDTTLKAFF. The CDR3, as DNA: TGTGCCAGCAGCTTGGACACTACACTGAAAGCTTTCTTT.